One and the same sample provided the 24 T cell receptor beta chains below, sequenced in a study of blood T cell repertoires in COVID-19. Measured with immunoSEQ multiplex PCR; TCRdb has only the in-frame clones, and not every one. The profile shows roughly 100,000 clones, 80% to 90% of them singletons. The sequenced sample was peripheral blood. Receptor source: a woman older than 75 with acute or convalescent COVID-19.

CDR3: CAISDSGGRDEKLFF. CDR3 coding DNA: TGTGCCATCAGTGACTCAGGGGGCAGGGATGAAAAACTGTTTTTT. The chain couples TRBV10-3 to TRBJ1-4; 8 positions agree with TRBD1. J gave up 6 bases and V 3 bases, and 6 bases lay outside the gene matches. The CDR3 is 15 residues long. Germline CDR1 is ENHRY and CDR2 is SYGVKD.

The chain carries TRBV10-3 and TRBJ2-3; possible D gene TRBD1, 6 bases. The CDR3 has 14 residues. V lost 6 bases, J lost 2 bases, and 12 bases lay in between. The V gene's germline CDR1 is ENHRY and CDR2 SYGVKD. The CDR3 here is CAIRGHSHTDTQYF. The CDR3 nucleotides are TGTGCCATCAGGGGACATTCGCACACAGATACGCAGTATTTT.

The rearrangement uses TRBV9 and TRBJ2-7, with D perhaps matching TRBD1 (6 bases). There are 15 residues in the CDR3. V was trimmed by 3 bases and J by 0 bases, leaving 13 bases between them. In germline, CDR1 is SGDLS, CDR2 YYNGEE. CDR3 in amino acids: CASSAWDNPSYEQYF. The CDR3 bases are TGTGCCAGCAGCGCCTGGGACAACCCCTCCTACGAGCAGTACTTC.

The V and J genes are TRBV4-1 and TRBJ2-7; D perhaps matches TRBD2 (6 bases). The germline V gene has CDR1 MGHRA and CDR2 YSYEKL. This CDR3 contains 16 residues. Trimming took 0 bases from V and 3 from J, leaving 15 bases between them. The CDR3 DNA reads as TGCGCCAGCAGCCAAGATCCCGGGGGAGCCTTCTACGAGCAGTACTTC. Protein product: CASSQDPGGAFYEQYF.

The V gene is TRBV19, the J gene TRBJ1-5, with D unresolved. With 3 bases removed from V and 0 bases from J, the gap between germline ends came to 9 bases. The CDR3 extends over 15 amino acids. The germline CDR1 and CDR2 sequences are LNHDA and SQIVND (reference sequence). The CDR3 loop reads CASSIGAISNQPQHF. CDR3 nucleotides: TGTGCCAGTAGTATTGGAGCAATTAGCAATCAGCCCCAGCATTTT.

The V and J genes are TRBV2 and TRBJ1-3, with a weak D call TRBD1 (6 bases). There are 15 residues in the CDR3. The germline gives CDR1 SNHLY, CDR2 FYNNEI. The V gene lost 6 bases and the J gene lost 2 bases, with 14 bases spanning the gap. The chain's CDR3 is CASRETGSAGNTIYF. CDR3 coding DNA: TGTGCCAGCAGGGAAACAGGGTCGGCTGGAAACACCATATATTTT.

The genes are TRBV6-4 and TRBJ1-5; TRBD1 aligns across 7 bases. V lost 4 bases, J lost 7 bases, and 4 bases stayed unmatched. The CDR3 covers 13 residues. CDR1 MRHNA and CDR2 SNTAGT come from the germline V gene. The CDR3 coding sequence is TGTGCCAGCAGTGGACAGGGCGGACAGCCCCAGCATTTT. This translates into CASSGQGGQPQHF.

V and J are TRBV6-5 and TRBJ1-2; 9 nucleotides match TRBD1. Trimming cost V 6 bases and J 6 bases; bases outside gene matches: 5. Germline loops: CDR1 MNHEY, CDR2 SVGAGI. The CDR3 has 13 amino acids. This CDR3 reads CASRKQGADGYTF. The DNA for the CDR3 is TGTGCCAGCAGAAAACAGGGGGCTGATGGCTACACCTTC.

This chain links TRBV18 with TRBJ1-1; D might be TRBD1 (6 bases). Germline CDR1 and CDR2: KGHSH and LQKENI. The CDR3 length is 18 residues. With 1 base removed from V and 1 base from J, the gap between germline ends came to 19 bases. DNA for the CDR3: TGTGCCAGCTCACCACTGGTTCCGGGACAAAAGACGAACACTGAAGCTTTCTTT. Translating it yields CASSPLVPGQKTNTEAFF.

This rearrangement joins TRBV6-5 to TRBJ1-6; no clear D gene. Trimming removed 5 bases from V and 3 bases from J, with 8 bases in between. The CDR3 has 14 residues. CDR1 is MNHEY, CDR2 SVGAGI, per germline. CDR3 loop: CASSPGNYNSPLHF. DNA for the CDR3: TGTGCCAGCAGTCCCGGGAACTATAATTCACCCCTCCACTTT.

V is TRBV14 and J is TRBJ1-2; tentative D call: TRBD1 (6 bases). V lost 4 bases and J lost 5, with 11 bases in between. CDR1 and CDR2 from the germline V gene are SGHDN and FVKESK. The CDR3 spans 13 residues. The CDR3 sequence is CASSRWQGYGYTF. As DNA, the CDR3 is TGTGCCAGCAGCCGGTGGCAGGGGTATGGCTACACCTTC.

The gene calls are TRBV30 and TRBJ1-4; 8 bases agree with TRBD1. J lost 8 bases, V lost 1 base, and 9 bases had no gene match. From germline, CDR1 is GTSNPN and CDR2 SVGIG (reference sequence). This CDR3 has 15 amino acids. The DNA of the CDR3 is TGTGCCTGGAGTGGATTACAGGGGGGGAACGAAAAACTGTTTTTT. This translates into CAWSGLQGGNEKLFF.

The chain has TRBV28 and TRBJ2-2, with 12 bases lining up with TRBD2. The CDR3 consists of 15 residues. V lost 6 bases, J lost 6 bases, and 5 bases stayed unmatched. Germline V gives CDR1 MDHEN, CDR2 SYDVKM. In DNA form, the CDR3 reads TGTGCCAGCAGATCTAGCGGGGGGGCCCCCGGGGAGCTGTTTTTT. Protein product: CASRSSGGAPGELFF.

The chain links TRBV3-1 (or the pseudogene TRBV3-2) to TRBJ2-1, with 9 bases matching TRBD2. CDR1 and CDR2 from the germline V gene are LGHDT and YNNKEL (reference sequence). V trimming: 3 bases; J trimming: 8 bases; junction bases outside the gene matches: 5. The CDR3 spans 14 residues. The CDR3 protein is CASSHGGGAYEQFF. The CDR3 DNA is TGTGCCAGCAGCCACGGCGGGGGGGCCTATGAGCAGTTCTTC.

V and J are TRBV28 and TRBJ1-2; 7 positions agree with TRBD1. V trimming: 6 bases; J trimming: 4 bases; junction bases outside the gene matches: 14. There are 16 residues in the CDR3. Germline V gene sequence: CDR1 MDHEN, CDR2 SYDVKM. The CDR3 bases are TGTGCCAGCAGCCTAAACCACCAGACAGGGAGCTATGGCTACACCTTC. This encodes CASSLNHQTGSYGYTF.

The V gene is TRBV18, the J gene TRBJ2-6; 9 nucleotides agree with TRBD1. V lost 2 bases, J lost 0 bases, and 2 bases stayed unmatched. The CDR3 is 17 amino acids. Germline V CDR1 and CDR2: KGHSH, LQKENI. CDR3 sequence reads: CASSPGTGSSGANVLTF. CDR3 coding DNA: TGTGCCAGCTCACCAGGGACAGGGTCCTCTGGGGCCAACGTCCTGACTTTC.

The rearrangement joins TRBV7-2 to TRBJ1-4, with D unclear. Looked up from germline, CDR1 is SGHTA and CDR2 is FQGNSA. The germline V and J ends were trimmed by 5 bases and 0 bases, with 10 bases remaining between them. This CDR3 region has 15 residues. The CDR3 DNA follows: TGTGCCAGCAGCCCGCACAGTGCAACTAATGAAAAACTGTTTTTT. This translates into CASSPHSATNEKLFF.

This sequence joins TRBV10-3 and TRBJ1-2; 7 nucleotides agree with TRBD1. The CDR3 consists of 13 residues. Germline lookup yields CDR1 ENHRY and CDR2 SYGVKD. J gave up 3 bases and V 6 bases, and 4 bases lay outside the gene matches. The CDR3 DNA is TGTGCCATCAGCCCCGACAGGGACTATGGCTACACCTTC. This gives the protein CAISPDRDYGYTF.

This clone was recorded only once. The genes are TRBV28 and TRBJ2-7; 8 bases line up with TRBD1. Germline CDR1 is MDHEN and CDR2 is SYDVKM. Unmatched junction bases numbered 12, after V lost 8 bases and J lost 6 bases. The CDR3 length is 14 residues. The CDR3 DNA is TGTGCCAGCCGTAGGGGCGGCAGGGGGCTCGAGCAGTACTTC. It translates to CASRRGGRGLEQYF.

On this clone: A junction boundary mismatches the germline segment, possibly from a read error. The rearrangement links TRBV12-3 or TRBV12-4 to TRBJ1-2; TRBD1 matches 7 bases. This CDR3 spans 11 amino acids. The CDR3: CASSLLTGQVF. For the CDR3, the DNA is TGTGCCAGCAGTCTTCTGACAGGGCAAGTCTTC.

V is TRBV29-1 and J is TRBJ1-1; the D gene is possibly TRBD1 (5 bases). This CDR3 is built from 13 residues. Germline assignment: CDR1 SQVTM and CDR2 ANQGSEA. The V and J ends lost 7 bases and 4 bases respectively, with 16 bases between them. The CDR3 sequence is CSARDGGGTEAFF. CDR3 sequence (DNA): TGCAGCGCGCGAGATGGGGGGGGCACTGAAGCTTTCTTT.

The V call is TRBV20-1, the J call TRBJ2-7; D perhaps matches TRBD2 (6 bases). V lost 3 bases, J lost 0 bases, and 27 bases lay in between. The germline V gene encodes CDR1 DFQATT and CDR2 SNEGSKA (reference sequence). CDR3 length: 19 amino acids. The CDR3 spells CSASPPPGGASINSYEQYF. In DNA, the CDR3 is TGCAGTGCTAGTCCACCTCCCGGCGGGGCCTCCATCAACTCCTACGAGCAGTACTTC.

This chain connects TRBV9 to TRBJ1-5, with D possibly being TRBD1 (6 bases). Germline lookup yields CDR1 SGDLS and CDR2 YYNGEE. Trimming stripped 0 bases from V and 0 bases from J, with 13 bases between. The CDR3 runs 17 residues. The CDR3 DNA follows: TGTGCCAGCAGCGTAGGAACAGGGTCTTATAGCAATCAGCCCCAGCATTTT. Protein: CASSVGTGSYSNQPQHF.

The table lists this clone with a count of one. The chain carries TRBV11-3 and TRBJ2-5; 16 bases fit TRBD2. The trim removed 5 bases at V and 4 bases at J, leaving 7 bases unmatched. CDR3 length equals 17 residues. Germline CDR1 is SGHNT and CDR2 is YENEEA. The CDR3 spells CASSPGLAGGPSETQYF. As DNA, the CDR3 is TGTGCCAGCAGCCCGGGACTAGCGGGGGGGCCATCAGAGACCCAGTACTTC.